This TCR beta chain was sequenced in a study of T cells after yellow fever vaccination (dated by TCRdb to about 2019). Regarding the research as a whole: The SMART-Seq v4 Ultra Low Input RNA kit was used to prepare libraries from fractions with low cell numbers. To track T-cell clones before and after primary and booster YFV17D yellow fever vaccination, bulk TCR alpha and beta repertoires were sequenced longitudinally. The cohort comprised two healthy male donors, one aged 18 to 30 and one aged 30 to 40 years. Blood was drawn at multiple timepoints before and after primary and secondary immunization, with bulk PBMC replicates and cell subsets isolated. General conclusions and limits of the study: After the booster, most of the clones that had expanded following primary vaccination were detected again (around 95% of CD4 and roughly nine tenths of CD8), which suggests that memory was broadly maintained. The study included only two donors, which limits how far the findings can be generalized. The secondary T-cell response was found to be weaker but faster than the primary response, with a peak reached on day 5 rather than on day 15. Computational filtering was required because FACS-sorted repertoires could contain abundant contaminating clonotypes from the bulk population. A small fraction of clonotypes appeared in both the CD4 and CD8 compartments, likely as a result of convergent recombination.

At least ten counts were recorded for this clonotype. Its antigen remains unidentified. No much larger clonotype is one base removed from it; base qualities were not supplied. V trim: 1 base; J trim: 8 bases; unmatched bases: 11. Counted from cysteine to phenylalanine, this CDR3 has 16 amino acids. The CDR3 DNA has 48 bases and is translated from base 1. CDR1 is given as SGHDN and CDR2 as FVKESK, both from the germline V gene. TCR cDNA was made using 5'RACE template switching, a step that added a universal primer site and unique molecular identifiers. cDNA synthesis was primed from both the TCR alpha and TCR beta constant segments. Libraries were amplified in two PCR steps, with sample barcodes and sequencing adapters added in the second step. Sequencing of the libraries was done on either Illumina HiSeq 2500 (2x100 bp) or NovaSeq (2x150 bp). Per the source publication's procedure: MIGEC was used to demultiplex reads and collapse the reads into UMI consensus sequences, and MiXCR was used for V(D)J alignment. Using edgeR on replicate PBMC samples, clonotypes were called vaccine-responding if FDR was below 0.01 and the log2 fold change was above 5 up to day 15. Bulk clonotypes were assigned CD4 or CD8 identity according to which sequenced CD4 or CD8 repertoire held them at higher abundance. TCRdb reran the public reads through fastp at Q25 and MiXCR, keeping productive beta chains. For every CDR3 protein sequence, its rows merge into one entry that carries the most common genes and DNA. The authors' filters were not applied to this entry. For this sample the table gives about 110,000 distinct CDR3 sequences, of which roughly 8.9% were detected only once. The ten largest account for 25% of the sample.

Sample treatment or condition, as interpreted from the label and publication: live attenuated yellow fever vaccine strain. A standard Ficoll-Paque protocol was used to isolate PBMCs from peripheral blood. Dynabeads CD4 and CD8 positive selection kits were used to isolate CD4 and CD8 T-cell fractions. TriZol was used to extract RNA from bulk PBMCs, from CD4 and CD8 fractions, and from dextramer-positive and dextramer-negative fractions. The clonotype was recovered from a man aged 30 to 39 who received the YFV17D yellow fever vaccine. The chain is assembled from TRBV14 and TRBJ2-1, with 7 junctional bases fitting TRBD1. The specimen comprised CD8+ T cells sorted from PBMCs, sampled 45 days after the yellow fever booster vaccination. The nucleotides are TGTGCCAGCAGCCAAGTCATGGGGACAGAGGGCTATGAGCAGTTCTTC. This yields the protein CASSQVMGTEGYEQFF.